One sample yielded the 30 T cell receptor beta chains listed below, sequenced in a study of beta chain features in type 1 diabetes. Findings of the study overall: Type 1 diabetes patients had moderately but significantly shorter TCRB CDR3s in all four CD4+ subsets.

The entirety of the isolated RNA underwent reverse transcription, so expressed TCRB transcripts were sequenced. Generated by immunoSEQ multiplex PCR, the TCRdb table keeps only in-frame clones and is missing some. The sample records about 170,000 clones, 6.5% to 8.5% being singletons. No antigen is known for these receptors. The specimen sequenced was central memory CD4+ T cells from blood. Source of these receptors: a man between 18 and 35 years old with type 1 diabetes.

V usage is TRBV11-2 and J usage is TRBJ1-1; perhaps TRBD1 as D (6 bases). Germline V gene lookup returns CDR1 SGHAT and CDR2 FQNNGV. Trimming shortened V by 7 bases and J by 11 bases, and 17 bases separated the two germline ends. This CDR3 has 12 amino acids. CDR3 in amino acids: CASTFLGGEAFF. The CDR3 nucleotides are TGTGCCAGCACTTTCCTAGGGGGAGAGGCTTTCTTT.

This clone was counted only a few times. CDR3 sequence reads: CASSEWDRVSSPLHF. DNA for the CDR3: TGTGCCAGCAGCGAATGGGACAGGGTTTCTTCACCCCTCCACTTT. This chain uses TRBV9 with TRBJ1-6, with 9 positions matching TRBD1. The CDR3 is 15 amino acids. J lost 9 bases, V lost 3 bases, and 7 bases had no gene match. From germline, CDR1 is SGDLS and CDR2 YYNGEE.

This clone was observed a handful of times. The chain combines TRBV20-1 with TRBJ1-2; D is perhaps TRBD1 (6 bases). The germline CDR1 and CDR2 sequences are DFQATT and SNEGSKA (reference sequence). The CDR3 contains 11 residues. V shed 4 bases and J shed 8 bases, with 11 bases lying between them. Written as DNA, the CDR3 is TGCAGTGCTACGCAGGGGCGCGGCTACACCTTC. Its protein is CSATQGRGYTF.

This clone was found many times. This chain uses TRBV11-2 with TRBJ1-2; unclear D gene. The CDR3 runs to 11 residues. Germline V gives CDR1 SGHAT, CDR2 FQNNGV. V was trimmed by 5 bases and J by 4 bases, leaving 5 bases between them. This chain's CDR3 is CASSPGYGYTF. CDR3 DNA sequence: TGTGCCAGCAGCCCCGGCTATGGCTACACCTTC. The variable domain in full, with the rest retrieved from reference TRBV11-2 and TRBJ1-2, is EAGVAQSPRYKIIEKRQSVAFWCNPISGHATLYWYQQILGQGPKLLIQFQNNGVVDDSQLPKDRFSAERLKGVDSTLKIQPAKLEDSAVYLCASSPGYGYTFGSGTRLTVV.

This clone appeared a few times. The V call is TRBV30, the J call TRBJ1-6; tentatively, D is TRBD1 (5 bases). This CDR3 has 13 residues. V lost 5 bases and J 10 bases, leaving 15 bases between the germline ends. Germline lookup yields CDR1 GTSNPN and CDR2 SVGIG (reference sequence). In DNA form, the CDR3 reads TGTGCCTGGGGTGGGGCCTACCACTCACCCCTCCACTTT. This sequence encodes CAWGGAYHSPLHF.

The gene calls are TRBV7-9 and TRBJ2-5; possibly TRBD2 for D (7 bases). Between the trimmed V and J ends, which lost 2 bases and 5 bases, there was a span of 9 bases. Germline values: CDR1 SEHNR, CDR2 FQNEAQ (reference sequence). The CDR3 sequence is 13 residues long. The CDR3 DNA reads TGTGCCAGCAGCTTACGGGGGGCGGAGACCCAGTACTTC. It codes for CASSLRGAETQYF.

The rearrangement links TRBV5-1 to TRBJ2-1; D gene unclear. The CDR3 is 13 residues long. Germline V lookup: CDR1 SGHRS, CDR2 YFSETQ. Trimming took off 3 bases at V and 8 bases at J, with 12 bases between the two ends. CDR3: CASSSELGDEQFF. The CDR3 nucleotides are TGCGCCAGCAGCTCGGAGCTAGGTGATGAGCAGTTCTTC.

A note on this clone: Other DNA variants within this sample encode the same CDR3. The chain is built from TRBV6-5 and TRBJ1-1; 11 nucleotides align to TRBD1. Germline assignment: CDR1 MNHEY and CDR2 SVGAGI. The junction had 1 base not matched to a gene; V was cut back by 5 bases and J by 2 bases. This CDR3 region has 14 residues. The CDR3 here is CASSRTGGNTEAFF. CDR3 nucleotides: TGTGCCAGCAGTCGGACAGGGGGCAACACTGAAGCTTTCTTT.

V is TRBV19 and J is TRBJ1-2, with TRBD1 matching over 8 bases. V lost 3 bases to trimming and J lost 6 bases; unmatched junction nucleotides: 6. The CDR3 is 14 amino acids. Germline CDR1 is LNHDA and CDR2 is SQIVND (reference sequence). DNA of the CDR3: TGTGCCAGTAGTATGAAAAGACAGGGGAATGGCTACACCTTC. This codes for CASSMKRQGNGYTF.

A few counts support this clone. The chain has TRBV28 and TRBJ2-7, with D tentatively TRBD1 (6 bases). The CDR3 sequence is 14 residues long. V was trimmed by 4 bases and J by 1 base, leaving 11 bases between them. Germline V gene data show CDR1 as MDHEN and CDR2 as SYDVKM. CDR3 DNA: TGTGCCAGCAGTTATTCTGGGACATCCTACGAGCAGTACTTC. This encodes CASSYSGTSYEQYF.

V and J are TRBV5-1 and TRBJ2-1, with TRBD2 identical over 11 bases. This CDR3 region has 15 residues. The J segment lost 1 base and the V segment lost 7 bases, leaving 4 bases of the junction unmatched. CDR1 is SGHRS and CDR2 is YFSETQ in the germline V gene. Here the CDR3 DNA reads TGCGCCAGCGGGACTAGCGGTATGTCCTACAATGAGCAGTTCTTC. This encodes CASGTSGMSYNEQFF.

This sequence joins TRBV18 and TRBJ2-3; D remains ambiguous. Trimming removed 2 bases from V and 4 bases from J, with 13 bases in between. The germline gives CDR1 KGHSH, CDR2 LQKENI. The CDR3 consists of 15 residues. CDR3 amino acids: CASSPGFQAADTQYF. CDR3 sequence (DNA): TGTGCCAGCTCACCAGGATTCCAGGCCGCAGATACGCAGTATTTT.

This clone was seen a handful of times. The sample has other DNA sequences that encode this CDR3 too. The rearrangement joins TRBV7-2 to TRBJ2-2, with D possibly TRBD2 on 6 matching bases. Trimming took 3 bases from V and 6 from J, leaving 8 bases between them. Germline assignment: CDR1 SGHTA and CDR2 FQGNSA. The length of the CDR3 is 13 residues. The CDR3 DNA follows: TGTGCCAGCAGCTTTACTAGCTCCGGGGAGCTGTTTTTT. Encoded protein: CASSFTSSGELFF.

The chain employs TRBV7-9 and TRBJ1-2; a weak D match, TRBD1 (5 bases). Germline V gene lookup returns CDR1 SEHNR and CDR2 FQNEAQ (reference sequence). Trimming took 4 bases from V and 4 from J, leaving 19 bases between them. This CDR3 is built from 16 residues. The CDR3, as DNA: TGTGCCAGCAGCTACGAAGGGCAACAGGTGGCCTATGGCTACACCTTC. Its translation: CASSYEGQQVAYGYTF.

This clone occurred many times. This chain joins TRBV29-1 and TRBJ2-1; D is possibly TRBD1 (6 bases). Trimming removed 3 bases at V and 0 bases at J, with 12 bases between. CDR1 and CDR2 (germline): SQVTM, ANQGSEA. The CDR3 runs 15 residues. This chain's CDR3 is CSVDPQGASYNEQFF. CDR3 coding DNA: TGCAGCGTTGACCCACAGGGTGCCTCCTACAATGAGCAGTTCTTC.

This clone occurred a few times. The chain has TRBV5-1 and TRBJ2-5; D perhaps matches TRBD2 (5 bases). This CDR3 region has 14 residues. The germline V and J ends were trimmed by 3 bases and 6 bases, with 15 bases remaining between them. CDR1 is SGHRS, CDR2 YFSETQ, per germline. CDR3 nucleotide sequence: TGCGCCAGCAGCTCCGACGGGATTGGAAAGACCCAGTACTTC. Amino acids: CASSSDGIGKTQYF.

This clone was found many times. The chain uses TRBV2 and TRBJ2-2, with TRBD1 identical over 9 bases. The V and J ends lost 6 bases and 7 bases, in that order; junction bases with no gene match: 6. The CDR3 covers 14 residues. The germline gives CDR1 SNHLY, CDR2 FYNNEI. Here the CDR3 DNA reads TGTGCCAGCAGGGGACAGGGCGGAATCGGGGAGCTGTTTTTT. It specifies CASRGQGGIGELFF.

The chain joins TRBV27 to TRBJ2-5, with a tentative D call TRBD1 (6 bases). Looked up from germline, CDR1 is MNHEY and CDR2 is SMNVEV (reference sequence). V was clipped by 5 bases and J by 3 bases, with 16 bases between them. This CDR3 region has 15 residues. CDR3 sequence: CASSIYPGQEETQYF. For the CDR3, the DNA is TGTGCCAGCAGTATATACCCGGGACAAGAAGAGACCCAGTACTTC.

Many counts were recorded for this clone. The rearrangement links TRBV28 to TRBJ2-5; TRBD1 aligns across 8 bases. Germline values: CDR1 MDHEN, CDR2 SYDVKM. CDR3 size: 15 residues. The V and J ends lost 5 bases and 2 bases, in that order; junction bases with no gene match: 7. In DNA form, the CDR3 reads TGTGCCAGCAGTGGGGCTTGGACAGGGCAAGAGACCCAGTACTTC. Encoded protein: CASSGAWTGQETQYF.

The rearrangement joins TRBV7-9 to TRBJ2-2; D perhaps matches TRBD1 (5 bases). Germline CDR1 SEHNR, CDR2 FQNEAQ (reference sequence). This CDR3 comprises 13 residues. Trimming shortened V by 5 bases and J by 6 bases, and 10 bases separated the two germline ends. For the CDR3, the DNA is TGTGCCAGCAGCGCCCAGGGTCCCGGGGAGCTGTTTTTT. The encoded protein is CASSAQGPGELFF.

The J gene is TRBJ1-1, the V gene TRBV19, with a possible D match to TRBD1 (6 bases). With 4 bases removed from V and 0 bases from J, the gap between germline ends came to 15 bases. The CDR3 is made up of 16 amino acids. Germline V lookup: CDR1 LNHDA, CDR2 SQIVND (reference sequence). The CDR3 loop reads CASSTRSRGMNTEAFF. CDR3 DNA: TGTGCCAGTAGTACCCGTTCCAGGGGCATGAACACTGAAGCTTTCTTT.

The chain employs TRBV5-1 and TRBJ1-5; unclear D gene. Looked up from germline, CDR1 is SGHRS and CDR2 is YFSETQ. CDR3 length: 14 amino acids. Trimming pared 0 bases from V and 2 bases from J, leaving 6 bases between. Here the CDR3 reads CASSLDTGNQPQHF. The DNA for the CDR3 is TGCGCCAGCAGCTTGGATACGGGCAATCAGCCCCAGCATTTT.

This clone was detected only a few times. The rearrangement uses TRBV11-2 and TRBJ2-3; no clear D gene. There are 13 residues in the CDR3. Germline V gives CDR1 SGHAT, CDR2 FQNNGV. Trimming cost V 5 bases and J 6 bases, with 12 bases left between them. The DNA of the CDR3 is TGTGCCAGCAGCGTCGCTAGTTGGGATACGCAGTATTTT. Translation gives CASSVASWDTQYF.

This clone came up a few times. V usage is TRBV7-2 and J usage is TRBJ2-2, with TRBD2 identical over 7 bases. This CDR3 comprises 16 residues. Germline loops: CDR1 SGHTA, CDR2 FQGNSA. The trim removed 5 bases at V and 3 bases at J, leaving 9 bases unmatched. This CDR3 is CASSPLPAGDTGELFF. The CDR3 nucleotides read TGTGCCAGCAGCCCACTACCGGCGGGGGACACCGGGGAGCTGTTTTTT.

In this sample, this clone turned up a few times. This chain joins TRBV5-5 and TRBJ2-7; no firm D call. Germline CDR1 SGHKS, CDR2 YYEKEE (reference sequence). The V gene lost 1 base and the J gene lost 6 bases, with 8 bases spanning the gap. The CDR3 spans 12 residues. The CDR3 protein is CASSLQSVEQYF. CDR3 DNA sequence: TGTGCCAGCAGCTTGCAGTCCGTCGAGCAGTACTTC.

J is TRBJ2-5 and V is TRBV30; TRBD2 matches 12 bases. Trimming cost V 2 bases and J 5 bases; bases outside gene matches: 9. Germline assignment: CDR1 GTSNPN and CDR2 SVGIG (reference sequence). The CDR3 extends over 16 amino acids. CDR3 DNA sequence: TGTGCCTGGAGTCGGCTAGCGGGAGGGCTCGCGGAGACCCAGTACTTC. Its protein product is CAWSRLAGGLAETQYF.

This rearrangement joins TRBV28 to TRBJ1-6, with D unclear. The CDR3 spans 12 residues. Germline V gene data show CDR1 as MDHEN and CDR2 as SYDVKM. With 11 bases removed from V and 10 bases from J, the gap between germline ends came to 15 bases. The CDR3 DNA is TGTGCCTCACGGAGGGCGGAGTCACCCCTCCACTTT. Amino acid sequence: CASRRAESPLHF. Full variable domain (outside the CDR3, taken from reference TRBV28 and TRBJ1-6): DVKVTQSSRYLVKRTGEKVFLECVQDMDHENMFWYRQDPGLGLRLIYFSYDVKMKEKGDIPEGYSVSREKKERFSLILESASTNQTSMYLCASRRAESPLHFGNGTRLTVT.

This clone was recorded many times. The CDR3 DNA is TGTGCCAGCAGCCAAGGGAGGGCCGGTGATACGCAGTATTTT. Its protein product is CASSQGRAGDTQYF. The V call is TRBV4-2, the J call TRBJ2-3, with D maybe TRBD2 (6 bases). V lost 1 base to trimming and J lost 6 bases, with 11 bases between them. The CDR3 length is 14 residues. The germline CDR1 and CDR2 sequences are LGHNA and YNFKEQ.

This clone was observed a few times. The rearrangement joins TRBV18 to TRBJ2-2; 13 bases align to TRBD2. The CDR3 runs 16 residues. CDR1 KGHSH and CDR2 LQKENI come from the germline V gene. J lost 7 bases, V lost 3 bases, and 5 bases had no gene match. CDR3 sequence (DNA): TGTGCCAGCTCACCTGGACTAGCGGGAGTTCACGGGGAGCTGTTTTTT. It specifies CASSPGLAGVHGELFF.

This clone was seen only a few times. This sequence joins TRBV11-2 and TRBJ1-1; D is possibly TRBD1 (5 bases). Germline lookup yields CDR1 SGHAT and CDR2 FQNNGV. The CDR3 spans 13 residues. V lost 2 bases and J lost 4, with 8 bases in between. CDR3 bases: TGTGCCAGCAGCTTACGACAGTCCACTGAAGCTTTCTTT. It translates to CASSLRQSTEAFF.